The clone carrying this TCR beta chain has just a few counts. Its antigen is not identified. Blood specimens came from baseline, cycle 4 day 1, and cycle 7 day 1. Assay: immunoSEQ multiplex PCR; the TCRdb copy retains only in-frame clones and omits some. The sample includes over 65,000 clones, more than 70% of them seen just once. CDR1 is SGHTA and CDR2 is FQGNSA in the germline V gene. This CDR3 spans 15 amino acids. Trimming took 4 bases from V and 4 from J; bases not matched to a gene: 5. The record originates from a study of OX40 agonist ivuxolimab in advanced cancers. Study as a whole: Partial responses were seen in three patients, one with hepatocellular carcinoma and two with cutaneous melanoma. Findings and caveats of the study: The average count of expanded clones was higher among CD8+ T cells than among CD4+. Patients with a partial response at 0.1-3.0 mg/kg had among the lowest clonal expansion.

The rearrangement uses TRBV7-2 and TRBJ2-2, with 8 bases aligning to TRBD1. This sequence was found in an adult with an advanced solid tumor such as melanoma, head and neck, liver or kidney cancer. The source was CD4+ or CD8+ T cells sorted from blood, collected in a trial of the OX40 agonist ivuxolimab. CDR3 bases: TGTGCCAGCAGCTGGGGCAGGGGGCGCACCGGGGAGCTGTTTTTT. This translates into CASSWGRGRTGELFF.